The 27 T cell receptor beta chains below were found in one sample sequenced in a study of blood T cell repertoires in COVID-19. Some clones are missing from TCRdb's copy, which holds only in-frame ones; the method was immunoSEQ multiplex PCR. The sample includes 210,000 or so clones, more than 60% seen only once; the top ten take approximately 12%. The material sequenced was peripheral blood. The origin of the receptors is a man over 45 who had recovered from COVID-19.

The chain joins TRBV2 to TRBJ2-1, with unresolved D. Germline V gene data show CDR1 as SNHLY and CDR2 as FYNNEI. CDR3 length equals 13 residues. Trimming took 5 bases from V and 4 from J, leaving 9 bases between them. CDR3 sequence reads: CASSLEEYNEQFF. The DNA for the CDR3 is TGTGCCAGCAGTCTTGAGGAATACAATGAGCAGTTCTTC.

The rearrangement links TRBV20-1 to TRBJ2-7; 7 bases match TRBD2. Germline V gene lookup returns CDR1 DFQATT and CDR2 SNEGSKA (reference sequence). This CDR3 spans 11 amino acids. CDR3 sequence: CKAGEGYEQYF. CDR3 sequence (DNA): TGCAAGGCGGGAGAAGGATACGAGCAGTACTTC.

CDR3 loop: CASSDVAGESYNEQFF. For the CDR3, the DNA is TGTGCCAGCAGTGATGTAGCGGGAGAGTCCTACAATGAGCAGTTCTTC. The chain joins TRBV6-1 to TRBJ2-1, with 9 bases aligning to TRBD2. This CDR3 contains 16 residues. Unmatched junction bases numbered 4, after V lost 3 bases and J lost 1 base. Germline V gene data show CDR1 as MNHNS and CDR2 as SASEGT.

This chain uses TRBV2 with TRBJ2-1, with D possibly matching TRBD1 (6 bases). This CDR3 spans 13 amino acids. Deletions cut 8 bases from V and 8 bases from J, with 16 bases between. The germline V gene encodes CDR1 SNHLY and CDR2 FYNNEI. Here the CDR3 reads CASLRGEGDEQFF. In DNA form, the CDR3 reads TGTGCCAGCCTACGGGGTGAGGGGGATGAGCAGTTCTTC.

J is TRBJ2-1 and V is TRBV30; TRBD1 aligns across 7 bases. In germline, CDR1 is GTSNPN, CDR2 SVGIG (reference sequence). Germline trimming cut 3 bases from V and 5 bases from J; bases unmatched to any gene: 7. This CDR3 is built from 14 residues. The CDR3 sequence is CAWSRKGQNNEQFF. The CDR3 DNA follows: TGTGCCTGGAGCAGAAAGGGACAGAACAATGAGCAGTTCTTC.

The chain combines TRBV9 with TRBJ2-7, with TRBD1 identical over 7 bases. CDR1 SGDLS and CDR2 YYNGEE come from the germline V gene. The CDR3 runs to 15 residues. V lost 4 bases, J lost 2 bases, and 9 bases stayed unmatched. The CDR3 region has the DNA TGTGCCAGCAGCCTAAAACAGGGGCCCGCCTACGAGCAGTACTTC. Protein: CASSLKQGPAYEQYF. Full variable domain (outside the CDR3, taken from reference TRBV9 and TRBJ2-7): DSGVTQTPKHLITATGQRVTLRCSPRSGDLSVYWYQQSLDQGLQFLIQYYNGEERAKGNILERFSAQQFPDLHSELNLSSLELGDSALYFCASSLKQGPAYEQYFGPGTRLTVT.

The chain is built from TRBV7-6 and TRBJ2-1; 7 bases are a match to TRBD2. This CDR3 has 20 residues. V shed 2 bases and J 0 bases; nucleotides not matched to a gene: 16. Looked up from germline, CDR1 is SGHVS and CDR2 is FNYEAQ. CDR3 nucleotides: TGTGCCAGCAGCTTAAACGGCGGCGGGGGAATACTAACCTCCTACAATGAGCAGTTCTTC. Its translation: CASSLNGGGGILTSYNEQFF.

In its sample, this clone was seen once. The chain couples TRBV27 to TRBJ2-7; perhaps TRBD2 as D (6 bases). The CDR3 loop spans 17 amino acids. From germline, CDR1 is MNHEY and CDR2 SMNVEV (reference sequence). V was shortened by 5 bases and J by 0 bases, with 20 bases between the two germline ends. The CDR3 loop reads CASSPSEGRKVSYEQYF. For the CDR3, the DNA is TGTGCCAGCAGTCCCTCGGAGGGACGGAAGGTCTCCTACGAGCAGTACTTC.

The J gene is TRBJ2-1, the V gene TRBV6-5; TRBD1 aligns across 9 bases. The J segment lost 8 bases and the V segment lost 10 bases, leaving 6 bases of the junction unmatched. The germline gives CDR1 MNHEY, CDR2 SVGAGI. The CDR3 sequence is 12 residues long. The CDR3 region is CATATGGDEQFF. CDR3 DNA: TGTGCCACCGCGACAGGGGGGGATGAGCAGTTCTTC.

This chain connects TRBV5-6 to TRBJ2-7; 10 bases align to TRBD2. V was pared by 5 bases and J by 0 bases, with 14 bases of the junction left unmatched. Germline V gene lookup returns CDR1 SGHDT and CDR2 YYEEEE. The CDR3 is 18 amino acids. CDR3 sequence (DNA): TGTGCCAGCAGAAAAGTCGGAATAGCGGGAGGCAGCTCCTACGAGCAGTACTTC. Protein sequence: CASRKVGIAGGSSYEQYF.

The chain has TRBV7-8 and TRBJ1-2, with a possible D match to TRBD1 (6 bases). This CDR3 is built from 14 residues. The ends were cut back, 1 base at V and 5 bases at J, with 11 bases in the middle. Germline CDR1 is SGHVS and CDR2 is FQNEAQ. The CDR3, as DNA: TGTGCCAGCAGCTTAGGGCAGGGGAGTTATGGCTACACCTTC. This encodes CASSLGQGSYGYTF. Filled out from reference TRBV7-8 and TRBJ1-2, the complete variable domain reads GAGVSQSPRYKVAKRGQDVALRCDPISGHVSLFWYQQALGQGPEFLTYFQNEAQLDKSGLPSDRFFAERPEGSVSTLKIQRTQQEDSAVYLCASSLGQGSYGYTFGSGTRLTVV.

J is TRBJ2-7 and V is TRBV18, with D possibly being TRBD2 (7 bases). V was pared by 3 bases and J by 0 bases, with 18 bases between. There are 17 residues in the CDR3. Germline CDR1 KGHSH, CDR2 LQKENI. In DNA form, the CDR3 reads TGTGCCAGCTCACCTCTCCACGGGGGGCTGGGCTCCTACGAGCAGTACTTC. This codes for CASSPLHGGLGSYEQYF. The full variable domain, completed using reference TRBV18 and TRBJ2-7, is NAGVMQNPRHLVRRRGQEARLRCSPMKGHSHVYWYRQLPEEGLKFMVYLQKENIIDESGMPKERFSAEFPKEGPSILRIQQVVRGDSAAYFCASSPLHGGLGSYEQYFGPGTRLTVT.

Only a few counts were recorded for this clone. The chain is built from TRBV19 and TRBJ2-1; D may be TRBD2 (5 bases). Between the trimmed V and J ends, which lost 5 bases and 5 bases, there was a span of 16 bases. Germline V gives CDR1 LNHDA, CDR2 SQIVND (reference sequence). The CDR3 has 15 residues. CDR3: CASSFPGLIDNEQFF. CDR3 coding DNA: TGTGCCAGTAGTTTCCCGGGGTTAATCGACAATGAGCAGTTCTTC.

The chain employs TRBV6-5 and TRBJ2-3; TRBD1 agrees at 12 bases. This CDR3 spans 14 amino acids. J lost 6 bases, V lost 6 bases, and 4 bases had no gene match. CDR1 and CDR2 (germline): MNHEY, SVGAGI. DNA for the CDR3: TGTGCCAGCAGGGGACAGGGGGCAGTTGATACGCAGTATTTT. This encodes CASRGQGAVDTQYF.

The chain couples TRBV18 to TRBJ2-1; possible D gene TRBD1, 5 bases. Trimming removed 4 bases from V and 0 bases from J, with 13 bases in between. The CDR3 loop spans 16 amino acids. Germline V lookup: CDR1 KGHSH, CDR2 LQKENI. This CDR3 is CASSREQVNSYNEQFF. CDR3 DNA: TGTGCCAGCTCACGGGAACAGGTGAACTCCTACAATGAGCAGTTCTTC.

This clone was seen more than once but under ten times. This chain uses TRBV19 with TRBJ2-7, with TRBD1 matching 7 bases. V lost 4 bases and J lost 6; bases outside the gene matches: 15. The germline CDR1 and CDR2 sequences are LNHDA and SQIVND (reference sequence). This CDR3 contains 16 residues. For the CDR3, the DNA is TGTGCCAGTAGTACTTCCTCTTTGACAGGGTACTCCGAGCAGTACTTC. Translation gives CASSTSSLTGYSEQYF.

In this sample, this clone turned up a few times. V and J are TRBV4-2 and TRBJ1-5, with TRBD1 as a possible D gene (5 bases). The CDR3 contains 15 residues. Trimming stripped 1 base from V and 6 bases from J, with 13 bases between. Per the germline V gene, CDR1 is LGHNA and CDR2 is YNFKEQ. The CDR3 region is CASSQGPGPGQPQHF. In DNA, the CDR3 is TGTGCCAGCAGCCAAGGTCCAGGGCCGGGTCAGCCCCAGCATTTT.

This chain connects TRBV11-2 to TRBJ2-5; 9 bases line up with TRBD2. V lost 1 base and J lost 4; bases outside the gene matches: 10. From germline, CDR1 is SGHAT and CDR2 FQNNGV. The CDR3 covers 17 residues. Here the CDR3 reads CASSLAGGRAPGETQYF. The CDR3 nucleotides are TGTGCCAGCAGCTTAGCTGGCGGGAGGGCCCCCGGAGAGACCCAGTACTTC.

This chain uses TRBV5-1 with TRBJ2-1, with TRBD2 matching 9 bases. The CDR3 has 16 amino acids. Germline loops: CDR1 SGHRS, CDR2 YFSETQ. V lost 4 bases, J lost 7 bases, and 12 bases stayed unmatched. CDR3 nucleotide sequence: TGCGCCAGCAGCCCGATCTTTAGTAGCGGGAGTAATGAGCAGTTCTTC. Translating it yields CASSPIFSSGSNEQFF.

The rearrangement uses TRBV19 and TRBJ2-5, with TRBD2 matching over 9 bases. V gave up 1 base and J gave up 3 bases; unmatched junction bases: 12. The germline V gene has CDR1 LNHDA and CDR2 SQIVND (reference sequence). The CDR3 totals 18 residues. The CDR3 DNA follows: TGTGCCAGTAGTATAGGGAAACGTCCAAGCGGGAGGAAAGAGACCCAGTACTTC. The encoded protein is CASSIGKRPSGRKETQYF.

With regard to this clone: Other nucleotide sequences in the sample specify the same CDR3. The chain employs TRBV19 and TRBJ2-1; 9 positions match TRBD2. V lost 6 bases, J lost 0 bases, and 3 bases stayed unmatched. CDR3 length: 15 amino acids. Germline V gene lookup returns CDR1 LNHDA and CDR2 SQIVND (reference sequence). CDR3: CASSLSGSSYNEQFF. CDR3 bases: TGTGCCAGTAGCCTTAGCGGGAGCTCCTACAATGAGCAGTTCTTC. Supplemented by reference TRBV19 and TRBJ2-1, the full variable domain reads DGGITQSPKYLFRKEGQNVTLSCEQNLNHDAMYWYRQDPGQGLRLIYYSQIVNDFQKGDIAEGYSVSREKKESFPLTVTSAQKNPTAFYLCASSLSGSSYNEQFFGPGTRLTVL.

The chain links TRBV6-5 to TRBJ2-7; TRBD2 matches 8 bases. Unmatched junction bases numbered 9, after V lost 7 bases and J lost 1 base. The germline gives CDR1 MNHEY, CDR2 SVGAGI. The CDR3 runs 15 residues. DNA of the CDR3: TGTGCCAGCATTTGGCCTAGCGGGTCGTCCTACGAGCAGTACTTC. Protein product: CASIWPSGSSYEQYF.

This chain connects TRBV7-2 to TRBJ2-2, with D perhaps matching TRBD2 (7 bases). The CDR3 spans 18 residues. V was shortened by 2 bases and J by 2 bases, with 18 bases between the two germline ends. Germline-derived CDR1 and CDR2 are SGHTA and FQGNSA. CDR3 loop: CASSLKVAGAQNTGELFF. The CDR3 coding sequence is TGTGCCAGCAGCTTAAAGGTTGCGGGGGCACAAAACACCGGGGAGCTGTTTTTT.

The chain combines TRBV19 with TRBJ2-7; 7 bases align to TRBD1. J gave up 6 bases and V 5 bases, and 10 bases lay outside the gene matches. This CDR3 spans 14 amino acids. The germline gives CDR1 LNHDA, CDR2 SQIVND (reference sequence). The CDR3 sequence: CASSVDRDPGEQYF. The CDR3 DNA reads TGTGCCAGTAGTGTCGACAGGGATCCTGGCGAGCAGTACTTC.

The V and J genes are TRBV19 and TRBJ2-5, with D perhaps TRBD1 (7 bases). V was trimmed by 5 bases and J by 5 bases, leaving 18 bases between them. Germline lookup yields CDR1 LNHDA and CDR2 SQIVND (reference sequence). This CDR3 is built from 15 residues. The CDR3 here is CASSVRRGVGETQYF. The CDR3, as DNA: TGTGCCAGTAGTGTCCGCAGGGGGGTCGGGGAGACCCAGTACTTC.

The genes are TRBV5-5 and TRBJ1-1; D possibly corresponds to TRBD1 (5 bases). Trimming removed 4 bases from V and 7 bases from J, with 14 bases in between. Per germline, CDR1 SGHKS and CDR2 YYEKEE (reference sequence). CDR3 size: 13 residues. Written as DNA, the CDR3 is TGTGCCAGCAGCCTCTCACAGGCAAGTGAAGCTTTCTTT. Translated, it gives CASSLSQASEAFF.

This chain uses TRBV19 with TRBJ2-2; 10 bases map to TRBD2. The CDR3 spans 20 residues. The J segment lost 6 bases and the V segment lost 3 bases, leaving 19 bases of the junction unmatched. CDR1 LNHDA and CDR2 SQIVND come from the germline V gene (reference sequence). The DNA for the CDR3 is TGTGCCAGTAGTATCTATTACCCCGGACTAGCGGAGGGCTGGGCCGGGGAGCTGTTTTTT. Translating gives CASSIYYPGLAEGWAGELFF.